Below are 31 T cell receptor beta chains sequenced from a single sample in a study of cytomegalovirus exposure and HLA in healthy donors. PCR used 60 Vbeta primers and 13 Jbeta primers. TCRdb's table, derived via immunoSEQ multiplex PCR, lists solely in-frame clones and lacks some. This repertoire shows some 220,000 clones, approximately 90% found once; its top ten account for 0.9% to 1.1%. What was sequenced was PBMCs. These receptors all stem from a woman aged 18-35 years in good health and CMV-seronegative.

The chain combines TRBV4-3 with TRBJ2-1, with D hard to call. This CDR3 contains 13 residues. The germline gives CDR1 LGHNA, CDR2 YSLEER. Trimming removed 0 bases from V and 7 bases from J, with 7 bases in between. The CDR3 reads CASSQDNFNEQFF. CDR3 DNA: TGCGCCAGCAGCCAAGATAACTTTAATGAGCAGTTCTTC.

About this clone: Other DNA sequences in this sample translate to the same CDR3. The chain employs TRBV5-1 and TRBJ2-7, with 7 bases identical to TRBD1. Germline CDR1 and CDR2: SGHRS and YFSETQ. The CDR3 contains 15 residues. After removal of 0 bases from V and 0 bases from J, the junction contained 3 bases not matched to a gene. The CDR3 here is CASSLAGTVSYEQYF. CDR3 nucleotides: TGCGCCAGCAGCTTGGCTGGGACAGTCTCCTACGAGCAGTACTTC.

V usage is TRBV10-3 and J usage is TRBJ2-2; no firm D call. Germline assignment: CDR1 ENHRY and CDR2 SYGVKD. V shed 1 base and J shed 0 bases, with 6 bases lying between them. The CDR3 has 15 residues. This CDR3 reads CAISELWPNTGELFF. CDR3 bases: TGTGCCATCAGTGAGTTATGGCCGAACACCGGGGAGCTGTTTTTT.

The rearrangement joins TRBV7-2 to TRBJ1-1; D call uncertain. From germline, CDR1 is SGHTA and CDR2 FQGNSA. V shed 2 bases and J shed 1 base, with 5 bases lying between them. The CDR3 length is 13 residues. CDR3 in amino acids: CASSLTRNTEAFF. DNA for the CDR3: TGTGCCAGCAGCTTAACGAGGAACACTGAAGCTTTCTTT.

As regards this clone: The identical CDR3 is also encoded by other nucleotide sequences in the sample. V is TRBV7-2 and J is TRBJ2-3, with 9 bases matching TRBD2. This CDR3 comprises 15 residues. With 4 bases clipped from V and 0 bases from J, the junction kept 2 bases outside the gene matches. CDR1 and CDR2 (germline): SGHTA, FQGNSA. CDR3 bases: TGTGCCAGCAGCTCGAGCGGGGGGAGCACAGATACGCAGTATTTT. The encoded protein is CASSSSGGSTDTQYF.

The chain joins TRBV6-5 to TRBJ2-1, with TRBD2 identical over 8 bases. With 4 bases clipped from V and 7 bases from J, the junction kept 9 bases outside the gene matches. CDR3 length: 15 amino acids. CDR1 and CDR2 (germline): MNHEY, SVGAGI. The CDR3 nucleotides are TGTGCCAGCAGTTTGAACGGGGGGGTAGAGAATGAGCAGTTCTTC. As protein: CASSLNGGVENEQFF.

J is TRBJ2-7 and V is TRBV18; TRBD2 agrees at 9 bases. The ends lost 3 bases at V and 4 bases at J; junction bases unmatched: 7. The CDR3 runs 15 residues. Per germline, CDR1 KGHSH and CDR2 LQKENI. The CDR3: CASSPGGRDLYEQYF. The CDR3, as DNA: TGTGCCAGCTCACCCGGCGGGAGGGATTTATACGAGCAGTACTTC.

This chain joins TRBV6-5 and TRBJ1-1; perhaps TRBD1 as D (6 bases). The V gene lost 5 bases and the J gene lost 1 base, with 11 bases spanning the gap. CDR3 length: 14 residues. The germline V gene encodes CDR1 MNHEY and CDR2 SVGAGI. CDR3 nucleotide sequence: TGTGCCAGCAGTCCTACAGGGAAGAACACTGAAGCTTTCTTT. This gives the protein CASSPTGKNTEAFF.

This sequence joins TRBV19 and TRBJ1-5, with D perhaps matching TRBD1 (5 bases). The CDR3 spans 13 residues. The germline CDR1 and CDR2 sequences are LNHDA and SQIVND (reference sequence). V shed 4 bases and J shed 6 bases, with 10 bases lying between them. CDR3 sequence: CASSKRDSQPQHF. Written as DNA, the CDR3 is TGTGCCAGTAGTAAGCGAGACAGTCAGCCCCAGCATTTT.

The rearrangement links TRBV5-8 to TRBJ2-3, with 9 nucleotides matching TRBD2. Germline CDR1 SGHTS, CDR2 YDEGEE. This CDR3 spans 16 amino acids. V lost 0 bases to trimming and J lost 6 bases; unmatched junction nucleotides: 8. The CDR3 DNA follows: TGTGCCAGCAGCTTGGCCGGGGGACTAGCAGGCGATACGCAGTATTTT. It translates to CASSLAGGLAGDTQYF.

The gene calls are TRBV7-9 and TRBJ2-1; 10 positions agree with TRBD2. Germline V gives CDR1 SEHNR, CDR2 FQNEAQ (reference sequence). CDR3 size: 17 residues. V gave up 5 bases and J gave up 0 bases; unmatched junction bases: 7. The chain's CDR3 is CASSLGLAASSYNEQFF. DNA for the CDR3: TGTGCCAGCAGCCTCGGACTAGCGGCGAGCTCCTACAATGAGCAGTTCTTC. Using reference TRBV7-9 and TRBJ2-1 for the parts outside the CDR3, the full variable domain is DTGVSQNPRHKITKRGQNVTFRCDPISEHNRLYWYRQTLGQGPEFLTYFQNEAQLEKSRLLSDRFSAERPKGSFSTLEIQRTEQGDSAMYLCASSLGLAASSYNEQFFGPGTRLTVL.

This clone was seen more than once but under ten times. This chain connects TRBV9 to TRBJ1-2, with 10 bases lining up with TRBD1. V shed 4 bases and J 3 bases; nucleotides not matched to a gene: 6. The CDR3 loop spans 15 amino acids. From germline, CDR1 is SGDLS and CDR2 YYNGEE. In DNA, the CDR3 is TGTGCCAGCAGCCCGACAGGGGGCGCATACTATGGCTACACCTTC. Protein: CASSPTGGAYYGYTF.

This sequence joins TRBV30 and TRBJ1-2; 9 bases are shared with TRBD1. The CDR3 consists of 19 residues. V lost 5 bases to trimming and J lost 2 bases; unmatched junction nucleotides: 21. Germline lookup yields CDR1 GTSNPN and CDR2 SVGIG (reference sequence). As DNA, the CDR3 is TGTGCCTGGGCGCGCGAGATTACCGGGACAGGGTTCGGAAACTATGGCTACACCTTC. Its translation is CAWAREITGTGFGNYGYTF.

This clone was recorded a few times. The chain is built from TRBV7-6 and TRBJ2-3, with D maybe TRBD2 (7 bases). Germline V gene data show CDR1 as SGHVS and CDR2 as FNYEAQ. Trimming removed 1 base from V and 2 bases from J, with 19 bases in between. The CDR3 contains 18 residues. CDR3 loop: CASSLEGGGSTFTDTQYF. The CDR3 nucleotides read TGTGCCAGCAGCTTAGAGGGGGGAGGGTCCACATTCACAGATACGCAGTATTTT. The whole variable domain, filled in from reference TRBV7-6 and TRBJ2-3, reads GAGVSQSPRYKVTKRGQDVALRCDPISGHVSLYWYRQALGQGPEFLTYFNYEAQQDKSGLPNDRFSAERPEGSISTLTIQRTEQRDSAMYRCASSLEGGGSTFTDTQYFGPGTRLTVL.

On this clone itself: Other DNA sequences from this sample encode an identical CDR3 as well. The rearrangement links TRBV5-4 to TRBJ2-7; TRBD1 matches at 7 bases. Germline V gives CDR1 SGHNT, CDR2 YYREEE (reference sequence). CDR3 length: 15 amino acids. Germline trimming cut 2 bases from V and 2 bases from J; bases unmatched to any gene: 7. The CDR3 sequence: CASSLRTGAPYEQYF. The CDR3 DNA sequence: TGTGCCAGCAGCTTACGGACAGGTGCCCCCTACGAGCAGTACTTC. The full variable domain, with the rest looked up from reference TRBV5-4 and TRBJ2-7, is ETGVTQSPTHLIKTRGQQVTLRCSSQSGHNTVSWYQQALGQGPQFIFQYYREEENGRGNFPPRFSGLQFPNYSSELNVNALELDDSALYLCASSLRTGAPYEQYFGPGTRLTVT.

The chain couples TRBV10-3 to TRBJ1-1; no clear D gene. Trimming left V 2 bases short and J 2 bases short, with 12 bases between. The CDR3 extends over 15 amino acids. Germline CDR1 is ENHRY and CDR2 is SYGVKD. Written as DNA, the CDR3 is TGTGCCATCAGTGAGGGAGTCCGAACAAACACTGAAGCTTTCTTT. It yields the protein CAISEGVRTNTEAFF.

V is TRBV29-1 and J is TRBJ2-3; D not resolved. The CDR3 consists of 13 residues. In germline, CDR1 is SQVTM, CDR2 ANQGSEA. Trimming left V 4 bases short and J 2 bases short, with 10 bases between. CDR3 sequence reads: CSVGGRHTDTQYF. The CDR3 coding sequence is TGCAGCGTTGGAGGTAGGCACACAGATACGCAGTATTTT.

The gene calls are TRBV7-2 and TRBJ2-2; 8 nucleotides match TRBD1. CDR3 length equals 15 residues. Germline loops: CDR1 SGHTA, CDR2 FQGNSA. V shed 10 bases and J 5 bases; nucleotides not matched to a gene: 12. As DNA, the CDR3 is TGTGCCACCAGGTGGTCGACAGGGGTGACCGGGGAGCTGTTTTTT. Its protein is CATRWSTGVTGELFF.

The rearrangement uses TRBV5-1 and TRBJ2-3; TRBD2 is a possible D gene (6 bases). CDR3 size: 17 residues. The V gene lost 4 bases and the J gene lost 2 bases, with 20 bases spanning the gap. Germline lookup yields CDR1 SGHRS and CDR2 YFSETQ. The CDR3 is CASSRPTSYPSTDTQYF. The CDR3 DNA reads as TGCGCCAGCAGCAGGCCCACTAGCTACCCATCCACAGATACGCAGTATTTT.

The V gene is TRBV18, the J gene TRBJ2-1, with TRBD2 matching over 9 bases. The J segment lost 3 bases and the V segment lost 8 bases, leaving 8 bases of the junction unmatched. CDR1 is KGHSH and CDR2 is LQKENI in the germline V gene. The CDR3 runs to 15 residues. CDR3 amino acids: CASRTGTSIYNEQFF. For the CDR3, the DNA is TGTGCCAGCCGGACCGGGACTAGCATCTACAATGAGCAGTTCTTC.

The V gene is TRBV9, the J gene TRBJ2-3; 7 nucleotides align to TRBD2. The CDR3 consists of 17 residues. V shed 0 bases, J shed 0 bases, and the junction held 7 bases outside the gene matches. Germline CDR1 reads SGDLS; CDR2 reads YYNGEE. CDR3 DNA sequence: TGTGCCAGCAGCGTAGGATGGAGCGGGGCTAGCACAGATACGCAGTATTTT. This translates into CASSVGWSGASTDTQYF.

The rearrangement links TRBV15 to TRBJ1-2, with 7 bases fitting TRBD1. The germline gives CDR1 LNHNV, CDR2 YYDKDF (reference sequence). V trimming: 2 bases; J trimming: 2 bases; junction bases outside the gene matches: 8. CDR3 length: 16 residues. CDR3 loop: CATSRRDRLRNYGYTF. For the CDR3, the DNA is TGTGCCACCAGCAGAAGGGACAGATTAAGAAACTATGGCTACACCTTC.

This clone was seen more than once but under ten times. This sequence joins TRBV7-9 and TRBJ1-1, with 11 bases that match TRBD1. V lost 10 bases to trimming and J lost 2 bases; unmatched junction nucleotides: 15. Germline CDR1 SEHNR, CDR2 FQNEAQ (reference sequence). The CDR3 has 17 amino acids. As DNA, the CDR3 is TGTGCCACGCCAAGATCGGACAGGGGGCCAGCTAACACTGAAGCTTTCTTT. It translates to CATPRSDRGPANTEAFF.

The chain is built from TRBV7-2 and TRBJ2-6; maybe TRBD1 (6 bases). The V and J ends lost 5 bases and 2 bases respectively, with 10 bases between them. The CDR3 has 15 residues. CDR1 and CDR2 from the germline V gene are SGHTA and FQGNSA. In DNA form, the CDR3 reads TGTGCCAGCAGCCGCGCAGGGGCTGGGGCCAACGTCCTGACTTTC. Translated, it gives CASSRAGAGANVLTF.

The chain uses TRBV19 and TRBJ1-2; D is perhaps TRBD1 (6 bases). Germline V CDR1 and CDR2: LNHDA, SQIVND (reference sequence). V lost 5 bases and J lost 0, with 7 bases in between. This CDR3 comprises 13 residues. As DNA, the CDR3 is TGTGCCAGTAGTTGGACAGCTAACTATGGCTACACCTTC. Translating it yields CASSWTANYGYTF.

This chain uses TRBV28 with TRBJ2-1, with 7 nucleotides matching TRBD2. The CDR3 has 14 amino acids. Germline V gene data show CDR1 as MDHEN and CDR2 as SYDVKM. With V trimmed by 8 bases and J by 5 bases, 9 bases remained unmatched. The CDR3 DNA sequence: TGTGCCAGCGGGAGGGCCGCCGTCCACAATGAGCAGTTCTTC. Protein product: CASGRAAVHNEQFF.

The chain has TRBV4-1 and TRBJ2-1; D may be TRBD2 (6 bases). CDR1 and CDR2 (germline): MGHRA, YSYEKL. V lost 4 bases and J 0 bases, leaving 10 bases between the germline ends. CDR3 length equals 15 residues. The CDR3 loop reads CASSPFGGSYNEQFF. The CDR3 nucleotides are TGCGCCAGCAGCCCTTTCGGGGGCTCCTACAATGAGCAGTTCTTC.

The chain has TRBV5-4 and TRBJ2-7, with TRBD1 matching over 9 bases. This CDR3 is built from 20 residues. Looked up from germline, CDR1 is SGHNT and CDR2 is YYREEE (reference sequence). V trimming: 2 bases; J trimming: 3 bases; junction bases outside the gene matches: 21. CDR3 sequence: CASSLSSFVTERTGDYEQYF. CDR3 DNA sequence: TGTGCCAGCAGCTTATCCTCGTTCGTGACAGAGCGGACAGGGGACTACGAGCAGTACTTC.

V is TRBV6-1 and J is TRBJ1-5, with 12 positions matching TRBD1. The CDR3 loop spans 18 amino acids. In germline, CDR1 is MNHNS, CDR2 SASEGT. The V gene end was trimmed by 4 bases and the J gene end by 3 bases; junction bases not matched to a gene: 10. CDR3 DNA: TGTGCCAGCAGTGGTCCGGGACAGGGGGCATGGAACAATCAGCCCCAGCATTTT. This codes for CASSGPGQGAWNNQPQHF.

This chain uses TRBV9 with TRBJ2-5, with TRBD2 identical over 8 bases. V gave up 0 bases and J gave up 1 base; unmatched junction bases: 5. Germline values: CDR1 SGDLS, CDR2 YYNGEE. CDR3 length: 16 residues. Here the CDR3 DNA reads TGTGCCAGCAGCGTAGATAGGCTAGCGGGCCAAGAGACCCAGTACTTC. This codes for CASSVDRLAGQETQYF.

J is TRBJ1-5 and V is TRBV9, with D unclear. CDR1 is SGDLS and CDR2 is YYNGEE in the germline V gene. V lost 4 bases, J lost 3 bases, and 11 bases lay in between. There are 14 residues in the CDR3. Here the CDR3 reads CASSKTSNNQPQHF. CDR3 DNA sequence: TGTGCCAGCAGCAAGACAAGTAACAATCAGCCCCAGCATTTT.